This is a list of T cell receptor beta chains from one sample in a study of blood T cell repertoires in COVID-19. Here immunoSEQ multiplex PCR was the method, and the copy in TCRdb shows in-frame clones only, minus some. Of hundreds of thousands of clones listed, approximately 83% are singletons. The sample comprised PBMCs or T cells enriched from blood (not recorded which). These receptors were obtained from a woman aged 40 to 50 with acute COVID-19. Each CDR3 is given with its conserved first and last residue. A D gene is named only where the DNA matches it firmly. Clone size is given for some rows only: seen once, a few or many times, or a class if the clone is expanded.

j_call: TRBJ2-1
clone_size: few
d_call: TRBD2
v_call: TRBV7-8
cdr3_nt: TGTGCCAGCAGCATGACTAGCGGGACGACCTACAATGAGCAGTTCTTC
cdr3_aa: CASSMTSGTTYNEQFF

j_call: TRBJ2-5
clone_size: NA
d_call: NA
v_call: TRBV11-2
cdr3_nt: TGTGCCAGCAGCTTATCGAGGACGGGACACCGAAAAGAGACCCAGTACTTC
cdr3_aa: CASSLSRTGHRKETQYF

j_call: TRBJ2-7
clone_size: NA
d_call: TRBD2
v_call: TRBV2
cdr3_nt: TGTGCCAGCAGTGAAATATATGGGACTAAATACGAGCAGTACTTC
cdr3_aa: CASSEIYGTKYEQYF

j_call: TRBJ2-7
clone_size: NA
d_call: NA
v_call: TRBV6-5
cdr3_nt: TGTGCCAACCACCAGGTGTGGGTCCGCGAGCAGTACTTC
cdr3_aa: CANHQVWVREQYF

j_call: TRBJ2-7
clone_size: NA
d_call: TRBD1
v_call: TRBV5-4
cdr3_nt: TGTGCCAGCAGCTTTGGACAGGGGTACAACGAGCAGTACTTC
cdr3_aa: CASSFGQGYNEQYF

j_call: TRBJ2-6
clone_size: NA
d_call: NA
v_call: TRBV25-1
cdr3_nt: TGTGCCAGCAGTAGGGCAGGACTCTCTGGGGCCAACGTCCTGACTTTC
cdr3_aa: CASSRAGLSGANVLTF

j_call: TRBJ2-3
clone_size: NA
d_call: NA
v_call: TRBV5-4
cdr3_nt: TGTGCCAGCAGCTTGTACGGGGTGACAGATACGCAGTATTTT
cdr3_aa: CASSLYGVTDTQYF

j_call: TRBJ2-3
clone_size: few
d_call: NA
v_call: TRBV7-9
cdr3_nt: TGTGCCAGCAGCTTAAAACTTTACACAGATACGCAGTATTTT
cdr3_aa: CASSLKLYTDTQYF

j_call: TRBJ2-3
clone_size: NA
d_call: NA
v_call: TRBV12-3/TRBV12-4
cdr3_nt: TGTGCCAGCAGTTTAGGGCTCCGAGGGACGCAGTATTTT
cdr3_aa: CASSLGLRGTQYF

j_call: TRBJ2-1
clone_size: NA
d_call: NA
v_call: TRBV5-1
cdr3_nt: TGCGCCAGCAGCTTGGATGTTCTTGACAATGAGCAGTTCTTC
cdr3_aa: CASSLDVLDNEQFF

j_call: TRBJ1-5
clone_size: NA
d_call: NA
v_call: TRBV19
cdr3_nt: TGTGCCAGTAGTGTAAACGGGGGAAGGTCAGCCCAGCATTTT
cdr3_aa: CASSVNGGRSAQHF

j_call: TRBJ2-7
clone_size: NA
d_call: TRBD2
v_call: TRBV7-9
cdr3_nt: TGTGCCAGCAGCTTGGACCTAGCGGGAGGATCATCCGAGCAGTACTTC
cdr3_aa: CASSLDLAGGSSEQYF

j_call: TRBJ1-2
clone_size: NA
d_call: NA
v_call: TRBV9
cdr3_nt: TGTGCCAGCAGCGTAGAGGCGGACGCGGGCTATGGCTACACCTTC
cdr3_aa: CASSVEADAGYGYTF

j_call: TRBJ1-2
clone_size: once
d_call: TRBD1
v_call: TRBV6-5
cdr3_nt: TGTGCCAGCAGTTCCGGGACAGGGGACTATGGCTACACCTTC
cdr3_aa: CASSSGTGDYGYTF

j_call: TRBJ2-2
clone_size: NA
d_call: TRBD2
v_call: TRBV6-1
cdr3_nt: TGTGCCAGCAGTGAAGCGTCTCCGGGACTAGCGGGTCGGAACACCGGGGAGCTGTTTTTT
cdr3_aa: CASSEASPGLAGRNTGELFF

j_call: TRBJ1-2
clone_size: NA
d_call: TRBD1
v_call: TRBV18
cdr3_nt: TGTGCCAGCTCACTCACAGGGGGCGCGGACTATGGCTACACCTTC
cdr3_aa: CASSLTGGADYGYTF

j_call: TRBJ2-7
clone_size: NA
d_call: TRBD2
v_call: TRBV5-4
cdr3_nt: TGTGCCAGCAGCTTGGAGTCTAGCGGGAGTCTCGACGAGCAGTACTTC
cdr3_aa: CASSLESSGSLDEQYF

j_call: TRBJ1-3
clone_size: NA
d_call: NA
v_call: TRBV6-5
cdr3_nt: TGTGCCAGCACCCGAGGCTCCTCTGGAAACACCATATATTTT
cdr3_aa: CASTRGSSGNTIYF

j_call: TRBJ1-6
clone_size: NA
d_call: TRBD1
v_call: TRBV4-1
cdr3_nt: TGCGCCAGCAGCGAAGGGGGACAGGGACCCAATTCACCCCTCCACTTT
cdr3_aa: CASSEGGQGPNSPLHF

j_call: TRBJ1-2
clone_size: once
d_call: NA
v_call: TRBV2
cdr3_nt: TGTGCCAGCACACAGAACTATGGCTACACCTTC
cdr3_aa: CASTQNYGYTF

j_call: TRBJ1-2
clone_size: NA
d_call: NA
v_call: TRBV9
cdr3_nt: TGTGCCAGCAGCGTAGGTTATAAGGGGGTTTTTTCCTATGGCTACACCTTC
cdr3_aa: CASSVGYKGVFSYGYTF

j_call: TRBJ1-2
clone_size: NA
d_call: TRBD1
v_call: TRBV11-2
cdr3_nt: TGTGCCAGCAGCTTAGTCAGGTCTGGGACAGGAGAAGGCTACACCTTC
cdr3_aa: CASSLVRSGTGEGYTF

j_call: TRBJ2-3
clone_size: NA
d_call: TRBD2
v_call: TRBV10-1
cdr3_nt: TGCGCCAGCAGTGAGTCCCAGCGGGAGGGCACAGATACGCAGTATTTT
cdr3_aa: CASSESQREGTDTQYF

j_call: TRBJ1-2
clone_size: NA
d_call: NA
v_call: TRBV7-2
cdr3_nt: TGTGCCAGCAGCCCGGGACAAAGCTATGGCTACACCTTC
cdr3_aa: CASSPGQSYGYTF

j_call: TRBJ2-3
clone_size: NA
d_call: TRBD1
v_call: TRBV5-1
cdr3_nt: TGCGCCAGCAGCTTACAGGGGTCAGATACGCAGTATTTT
cdr3_aa: CASSLQGSDTQYF

j_call: TRBJ2-4
clone_size: once
d_call: TRBD2
v_call: TRBV2
cdr3_nt: TGTGCCAGCAGTTTGACTAGCGGGACCCCCACCCCCATTCAGTACTTC
cdr3_aa: CASSLTSGTPTPIQYF

j_call: TRBJ2-6
clone_size: NA
d_call: TRBD1
v_call: TRBV5-1
cdr3_nt: TGCGCCAGCAGCCCGACAGGGGGGAACTCTGGGGCCAACGTCCTGACTTTC
cdr3_aa: CASSPTGGNSGANVLTF

j_call: TRBJ2-7
clone_size: NA
d_call: TRBD1
v_call: TRBV23-1
cdr3_nt: TGCGCCAGCAGTCATTACAGGGGCGAGCAGTACTTC
cdr3_aa: CASSHYRGEQYF

j_call: TRBJ2-3
clone_size: once
d_call: TRBD2
v_call: TRBV9
cdr3_nt: TGTGCCAGCAGCGCCAGCGGGAGGCAAGGAGATACGCAGTATTTT
cdr3_aa: CASSASGRQGDTQYF

j_call: TRBJ2-7
clone_size: NA
d_call: TRBD2
v_call: TRBV29-1
cdr3_nt: TGCAGTCCCATGCGGGAGGGCCTATCCTACGAGCAGTACTTC
cdr3_aa: CSPMREGLSYEQYF

j_call: TRBJ2-7
clone_size: NA
d_call: TRBD1
v_call: TRBV29-1
cdr3_nt: TGCAGCGTTAGGACAGGAACCTACGAGCAGTACTTC
cdr3_aa: CSVRTGTYEQYF

j_call: TRBJ2-1
clone_size: few
d_call: TRBD2
v_call: TRBV27
cdr3_nt: TGTGCCAGCAGCTCCACCGGGACTAGCATCTCGAAACGTGTGGATGAGCAGTTCTTC
cdr3_aa: CASSSTGTSISKRVDEQFF

j_call: TRBJ2-3
clone_size: NA
d_call: TRBD2
v_call: TRBV4-1
cdr3_nt: TGCGCCAGCAGCCACAAGGTAGCGGGAGGAGGCACAGATACGCAGTATTTT
cdr3_aa: CASSHKVAGGGTDTQYF

j_call: TRBJ2-1
clone_size: NA
d_call: TRBD1
v_call: TRBV24-1
cdr3_nt: TGTGCCACCAGTGATCCGACAGGGGGTGCAGACAATGAGCAGTTCTTC
cdr3_aa: CATSDPTGGADNEQFF

j_call: TRBJ2-5
clone_size: NA
d_call: NA
v_call: TRBV5-4
cdr3_nt: TGTGCCAGCAGCTGGGCCCTGGGGCAGCAAGAGACCCAGTACTTC
cdr3_aa: CASSWALGQQETQYF

j_call: TRBJ1-4
clone_size: NA
d_call: TRBD1
v_call: TRBV4-1
cdr3_nt: TGCGCCAGCAGCCAAGAAGGGAGACAGGGGAATGAAAAACTGTTTTTT
cdr3_aa: CASSQEGRQGNEKLFF

j_call: TRBJ1-1
clone_size: NA
d_call: TRBD1
v_call: TRBV7-9
cdr3_nt: TGTGCCAGCAGCTACCGGGACAGGGGGCGGAATGAAGCTTTCTTT
cdr3_aa: CASSYRDRGRNEAFF

j_call: TRBJ1-6
clone_size: NA
d_call: NA
v_call: TRBV6-5
cdr3_nt: TGTGCCAGTGGAGCAGGGTTTAATAATTCACCCCTCCACTTT
cdr3_aa: CASGAGFNNSPLHF

j_call: TRBJ2-3
clone_size: NA
d_call: NA
v_call: TRBV12-3/TRBV12-4
cdr3_nt: TGTGCCAGCAGTTTCCCCGCAGATACGCAGTATTTT
cdr3_aa: CASSFPADTQYF

j_call: TRBJ2-1
clone_size: NA
d_call: TRBD2
v_call: TRBV27
cdr3_nt: TGTGCCAGCACCCTGGAGACTAGCGGGAACGGTGAGCAGTTCTTC
cdr3_aa: CASTLETSGNGEQFF

j_call: TRBJ2-1
clone_size: once
d_call: TRBD2
v_call: TRBV29-1
cdr3_nt: TGCAGCGTTGCGGGACTTCCCGCGGGAGCCGAGTACAATGAGCAGTTCTTC
cdr3_aa: CSVAGLPAGAEYNEQFF

j_call: TRBJ1-5
clone_size: NA
d_call: TRBD1
v_call: TRBV27
cdr3_nt: TGTGCCAGCAGTTTTGGGACAGGGGGTCAGCCCCAGCATTTT
cdr3_aa: CASSFGTGGQPQHF

j_call: TRBJ2-1
clone_size: NA
d_call: TRBD1
v_call: TRBV11-1
cdr3_nt: TGTGCCAGCAGCTACAGGGGGATCGGGTACAATGAGCAGTTCTTC
cdr3_aa: CASSYRGIGYNEQFF

j_call: TRBJ2-1
clone_size: few
d_call: NA
v_call: TRBV25-1
cdr3_nt: TGTGCCAGCAGTTTCCAGGGTGGAAATGAGCAGTTCTTC
cdr3_aa: CASSFQGGNEQFF

j_call: TRBJ1-5
clone_size: NA
d_call: TRBD1
v_call: TRBV10-1
cdr3_nt: TGCGCCAGCATGGATAAGGGACAGAGCAATCAGCCCCAGCATTTT
cdr3_aa: CASMDKGQSNQPQHF

j_call: TRBJ1-4
clone_size: NA
d_call: NA
v_call: TRBV21-1
cdr3_nt: TGTGCCAGCAGCAAACGTGACAGGGCTGAAAAACTGTTTTTT
cdr3_aa: CASSKRDRAEKLFF

j_call: TRBJ1-5
clone_size: NA
d_call: TRBD1
v_call: TRBV27
cdr3_nt: TGTGCCAGCAGGCCGGGACAGGGGATTTATCAGCCCCAGCATTTT
cdr3_aa: CASRPGQGIYQPQHF

j_call: TRBJ2-7
clone_size: NA
d_call: TRBD1
v_call: TRBV15
cdr3_nt: TGTGCCACCAGCAGGGAGAAGGGACAGGGGATGGACGAGCAGTACTTC
cdr3_aa: CATSREKGQGMDEQYF

j_call: TRBJ1-2
clone_size: NA
d_call: NA
v_call: TRBV29-1
cdr3_nt: TGCAGCGTTGAGGGGGCAGGGCCTGACTATGGCTACACCTTC
cdr3_aa: CSVEGAGPDYGYTF

j_call: TRBJ2-5
clone_size: NA
d_call: TRBD1
v_call: TRBV24-1
cdr3_nt: TGTGCCACCAAGGACAGGGGTGGACAAGAGACCCAGTACTTC
cdr3_aa: CATKDRGGQETQYF

j_call: TRBJ2-5
clone_size: NA
d_call: TRBD1
v_call: TRBV10-3
cdr3_nt: TGTGCCATCAGTGGGACAGGGGGCGAGACCCAGTACTTC
cdr3_aa: CAISGTGGETQYF

j_call: TRBJ1-4
clone_size: once
d_call: NA
v_call: TRBV12-3/TRBV12-4
cdr3_nt: TGTGCCAGCAGTTTTGGGGGGTATGAAAAACTGTTTTTT
cdr3_aa: CASSFGGYEKLFF

j_call: TRBJ2-7
clone_size: NA
d_call: TRBD2
v_call: TRBV7-8
cdr3_nt: TGTGCCAGCAGCTTAGCGGGAGCGGGAGCGTACTTC
cdr3_aa: CASSLAGAGAYF

j_call: TRBJ2-7
clone_size: NA
d_call: TRBD1
v_call: TRBV7-9
cdr3_nt: TGTGCCAGCAGCAGTGGGGACAGCCATTACGAGCAGTACTTC
cdr3_aa: CASSSGDSHYEQYF